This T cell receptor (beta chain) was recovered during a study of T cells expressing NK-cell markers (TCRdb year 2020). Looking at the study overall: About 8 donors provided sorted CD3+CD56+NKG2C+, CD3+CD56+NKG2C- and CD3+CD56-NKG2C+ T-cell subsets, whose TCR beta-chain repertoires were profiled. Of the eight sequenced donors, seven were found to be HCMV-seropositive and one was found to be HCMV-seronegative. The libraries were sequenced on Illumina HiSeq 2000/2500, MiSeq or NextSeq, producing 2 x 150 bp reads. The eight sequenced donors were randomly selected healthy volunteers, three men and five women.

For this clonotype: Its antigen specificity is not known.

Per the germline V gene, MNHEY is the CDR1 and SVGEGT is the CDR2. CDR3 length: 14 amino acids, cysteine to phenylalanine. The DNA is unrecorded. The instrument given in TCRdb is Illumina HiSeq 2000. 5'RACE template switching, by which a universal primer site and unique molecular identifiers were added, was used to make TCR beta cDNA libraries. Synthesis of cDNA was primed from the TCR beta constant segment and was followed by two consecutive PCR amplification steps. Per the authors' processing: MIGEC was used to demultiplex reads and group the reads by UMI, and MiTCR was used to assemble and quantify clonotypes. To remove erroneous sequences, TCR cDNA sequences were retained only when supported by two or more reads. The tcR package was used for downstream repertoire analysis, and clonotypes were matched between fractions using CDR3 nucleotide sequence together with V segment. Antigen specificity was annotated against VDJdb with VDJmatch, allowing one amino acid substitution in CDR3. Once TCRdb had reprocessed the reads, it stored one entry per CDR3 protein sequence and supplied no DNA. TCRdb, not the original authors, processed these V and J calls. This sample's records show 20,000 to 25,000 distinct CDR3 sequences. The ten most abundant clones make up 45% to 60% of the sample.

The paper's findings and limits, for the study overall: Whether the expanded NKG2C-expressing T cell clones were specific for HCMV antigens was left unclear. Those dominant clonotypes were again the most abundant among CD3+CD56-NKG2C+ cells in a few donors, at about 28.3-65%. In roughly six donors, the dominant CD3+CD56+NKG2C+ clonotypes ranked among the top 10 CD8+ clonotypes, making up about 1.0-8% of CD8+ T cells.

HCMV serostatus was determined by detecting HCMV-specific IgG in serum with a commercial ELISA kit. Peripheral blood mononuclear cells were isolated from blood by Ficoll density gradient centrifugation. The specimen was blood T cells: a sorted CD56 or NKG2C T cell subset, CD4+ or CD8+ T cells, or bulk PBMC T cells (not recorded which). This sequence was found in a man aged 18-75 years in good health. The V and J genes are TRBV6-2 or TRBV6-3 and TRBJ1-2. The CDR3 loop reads CASSYAEAYYGYTF.